This TCR beta chain is drawn from a study of blood T cell repertoires in COVID-19. The repertoire was sequenced with immunoSEQ multiplex PCR; TCRdb's copy has only in-frame clones and lacks some. The sample consists of tens of thousands of clones, approximately 90% of them appearing once. Germline assignment: CDR1 MGHDK and CDR2 SYGVNS. Trimming took off 3 bases at V and 11 bases at J, with 25 bases between the two ends. The CDR3 consists of 17 residues. Source material: peripheral blood. The TCR sequence derives from a man aged 30 to 45 with active or convalescent COVID-19. This chain uses TRBV25-1 with TRBJ2-2; possible D gene TRBD2, 5 bases. The DNA of the CDR3 is TGTGCCAGCAGTGACCCCCGGACTCCCTTTTCTACCTCCGAGCTGTTTTTT. Encoded protein: CASSDPRTPFSTSELFF.